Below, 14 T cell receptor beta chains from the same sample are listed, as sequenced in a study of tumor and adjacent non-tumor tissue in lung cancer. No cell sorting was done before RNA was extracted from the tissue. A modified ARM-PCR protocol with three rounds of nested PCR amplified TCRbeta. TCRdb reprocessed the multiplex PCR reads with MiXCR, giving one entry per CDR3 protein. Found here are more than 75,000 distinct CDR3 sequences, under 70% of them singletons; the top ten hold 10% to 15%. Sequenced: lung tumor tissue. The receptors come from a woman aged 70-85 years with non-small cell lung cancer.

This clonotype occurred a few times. CDR3 amino acids: CASGGTSDTGELFF. The CDR3 DNA reads TGTGCCAGTGGAGGGACTAGCGACACCGGGGAGCTGTTTTTT. The rearrangement links TRBV19 to TRBJ2-2; 10 bases map to TRBD2. The ends lost 8 bases at V and 3 bases at J; junction bases unmatched: 3. From germline, CDR1 is LNHDA and CDR2 SQIVND (reference sequence). The CDR3 totals 14 residues.

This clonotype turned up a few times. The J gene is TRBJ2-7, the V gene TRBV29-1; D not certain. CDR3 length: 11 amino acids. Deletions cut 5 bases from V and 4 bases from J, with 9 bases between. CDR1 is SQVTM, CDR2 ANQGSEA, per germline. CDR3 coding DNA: TGCAGCGTTCGTGTGGCGTACGAGCAGTACTTC. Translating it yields CSVRVAYEQYF.

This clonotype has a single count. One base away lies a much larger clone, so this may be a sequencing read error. The CDR3 DNA reads as TGTGACAGCAGTCTAGGCCTAGCGTTCGGTCTCACAGATACGCAGTATTTT. Its translation is CDSSLGLAFGLTDTQYF. This chain uses TRBV7-9 with TRBJ2-3; a weak D match, TRBD2 (6 bases). The CDR3 contains 17 residues. Germline CDR1 is SEHNR and CDR2 is FQNEAQ (reference sequence).

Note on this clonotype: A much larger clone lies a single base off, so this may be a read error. The CDR3 is CASSETSGDPYQQYF. In nucleotides, the CDR3 is TGTGCCAGCAGCGAGACTAGCGGGGACCCCTACCAGCAGTACTTC. The chain is built from TRBV2 and TRBJ2-7; 11 nucleotides match TRBD2. The CDR3 runs 15 residues. CDR1 and CDR2 (germline): SNHLY, FYNNEI.

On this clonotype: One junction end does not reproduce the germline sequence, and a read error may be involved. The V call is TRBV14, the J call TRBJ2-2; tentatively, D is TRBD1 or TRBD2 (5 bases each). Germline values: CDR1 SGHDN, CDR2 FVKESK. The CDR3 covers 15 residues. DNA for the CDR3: TGTGCCAGCAGCTGGGGACCTCCCAACACCGGGGAGCTGCTGTTT. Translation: CASSWGPPNTGELLF. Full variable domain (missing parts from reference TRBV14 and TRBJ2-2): EAGVTQFPSHSVIEKGQTVTLRCDPISGHDNLYWYRRVMGKEIKFLLHFVKESKQDESGMPNNRFLAERTGGTYSTLKVQPAELEDSGVYFCASSWGPPNTGELLFGEGSRLTVL.

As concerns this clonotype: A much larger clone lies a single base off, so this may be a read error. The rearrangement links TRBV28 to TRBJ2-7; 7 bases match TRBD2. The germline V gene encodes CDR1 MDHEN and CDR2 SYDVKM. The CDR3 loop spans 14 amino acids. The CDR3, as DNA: TGTGTCAGCAGTTTGCCTAGCGGCGTGAGTGAGCAGTACTTC. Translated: CVSSLPSGVSEQYF.

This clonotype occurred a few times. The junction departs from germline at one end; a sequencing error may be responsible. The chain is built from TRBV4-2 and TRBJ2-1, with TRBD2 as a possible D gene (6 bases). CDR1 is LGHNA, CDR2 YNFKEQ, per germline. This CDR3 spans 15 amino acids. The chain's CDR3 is CAGSQMTRGSDEQFF. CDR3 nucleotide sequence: TGTGCCGGCAGCCAGATGACTAGAGGGAGTGATGAGCAGTTCTTC.

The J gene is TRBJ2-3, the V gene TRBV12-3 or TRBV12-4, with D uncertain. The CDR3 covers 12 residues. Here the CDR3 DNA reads TGTACCGCCTCCGGAACCATAGATACGCAGTATTTT. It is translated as CTASGTIDTQYF.

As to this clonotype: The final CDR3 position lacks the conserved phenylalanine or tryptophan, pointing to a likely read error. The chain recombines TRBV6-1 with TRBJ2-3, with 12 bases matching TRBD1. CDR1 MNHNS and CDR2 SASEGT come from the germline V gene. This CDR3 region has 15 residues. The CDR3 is CDSSPGTGGPDTQYL. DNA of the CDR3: TGTGACAGCAGTCCCGGGACAGGGGGCCCGGATACGCAGTATTTG.

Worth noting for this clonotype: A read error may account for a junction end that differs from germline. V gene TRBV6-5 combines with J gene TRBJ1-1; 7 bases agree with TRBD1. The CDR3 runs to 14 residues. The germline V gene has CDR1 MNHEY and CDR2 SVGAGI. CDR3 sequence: CTSSFVQGKNEAFF. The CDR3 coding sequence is TGTACCAGCAGTTTTGTACAGGGGAAGAATGAAGCTTTCTTT.

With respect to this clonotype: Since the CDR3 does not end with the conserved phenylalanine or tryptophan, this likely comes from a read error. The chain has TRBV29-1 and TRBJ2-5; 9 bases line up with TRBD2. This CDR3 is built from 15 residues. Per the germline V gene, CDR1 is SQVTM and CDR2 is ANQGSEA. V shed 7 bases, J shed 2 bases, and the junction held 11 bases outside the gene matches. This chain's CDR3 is CSAGPSGAYQETQYL. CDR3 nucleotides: TGCAGCGCCGGACCTAGCGGGGCGTATCAAGAGACCCAGTACTTG.

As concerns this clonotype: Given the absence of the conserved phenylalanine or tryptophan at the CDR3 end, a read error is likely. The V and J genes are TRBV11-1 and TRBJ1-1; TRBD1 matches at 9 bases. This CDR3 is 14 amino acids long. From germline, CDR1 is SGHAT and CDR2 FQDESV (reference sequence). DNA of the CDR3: TGTGCCAACAGCCTAGAAGGGACAGGGTACGAAGCTTTCTCT. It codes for CANSLEGTGYEAFS.

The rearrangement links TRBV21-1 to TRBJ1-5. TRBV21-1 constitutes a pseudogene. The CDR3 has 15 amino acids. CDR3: CASSKVRRNNQPQHF. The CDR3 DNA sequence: TGTGCCAGTAGCAAAGTCCGGAGGAACAATCAGCCCCAGCATTTT.

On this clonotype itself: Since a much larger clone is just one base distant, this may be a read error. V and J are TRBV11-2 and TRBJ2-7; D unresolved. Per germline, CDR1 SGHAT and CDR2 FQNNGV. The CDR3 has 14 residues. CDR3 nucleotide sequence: TGTGCCACCAGCTTAGATATTGCAACCTACGAGCAGTGCTTC. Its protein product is CATSLDIATYEQCF.